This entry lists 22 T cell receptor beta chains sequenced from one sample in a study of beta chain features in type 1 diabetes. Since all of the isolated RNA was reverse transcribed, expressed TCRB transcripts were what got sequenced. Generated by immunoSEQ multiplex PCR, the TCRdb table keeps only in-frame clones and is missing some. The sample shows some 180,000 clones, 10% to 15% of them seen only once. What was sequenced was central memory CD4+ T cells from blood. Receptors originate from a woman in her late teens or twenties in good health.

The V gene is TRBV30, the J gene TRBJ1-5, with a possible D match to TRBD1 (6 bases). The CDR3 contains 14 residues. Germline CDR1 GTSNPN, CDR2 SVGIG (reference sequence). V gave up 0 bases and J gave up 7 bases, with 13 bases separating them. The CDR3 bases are TGTGCCTGGAGTGTTAACAGGGTAAACCAGCCCCAGCATTTT. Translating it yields CAWSVNRVNQPQHF.

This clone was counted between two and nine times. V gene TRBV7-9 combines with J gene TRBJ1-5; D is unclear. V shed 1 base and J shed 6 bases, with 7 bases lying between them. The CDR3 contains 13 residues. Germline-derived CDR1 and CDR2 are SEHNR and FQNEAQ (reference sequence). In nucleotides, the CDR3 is TGTGCCAGCAGCTTAGATGGAGTTCAGCCCCAGCATTTT. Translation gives CASSLDGVQPQHF.

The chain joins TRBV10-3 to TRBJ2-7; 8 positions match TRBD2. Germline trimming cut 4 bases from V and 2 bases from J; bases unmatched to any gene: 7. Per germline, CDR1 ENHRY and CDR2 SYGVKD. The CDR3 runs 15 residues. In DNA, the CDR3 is TGTGCCATCAGTGGGAGCGGGAGCGGGGCCTACGAGCAGTACTTC. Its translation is CAISGSGSGAYEQYF.

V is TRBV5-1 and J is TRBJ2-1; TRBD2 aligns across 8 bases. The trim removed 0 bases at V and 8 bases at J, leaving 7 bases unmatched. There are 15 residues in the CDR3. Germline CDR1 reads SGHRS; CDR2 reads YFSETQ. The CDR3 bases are TGCGCCAGCAGCTTGGACGGGAGGGCCTTCGATGAGCAGTTCTTC. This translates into CASSLDGRAFDEQFF.

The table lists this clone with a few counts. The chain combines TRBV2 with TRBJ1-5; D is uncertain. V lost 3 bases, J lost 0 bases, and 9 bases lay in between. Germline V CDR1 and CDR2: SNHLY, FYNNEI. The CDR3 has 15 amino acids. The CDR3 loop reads CASSDSGYSNQPQHF. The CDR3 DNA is TGTGCCAGCAGTGACTCGGGATATAGCAATCAGCCCCAGCATTTT.

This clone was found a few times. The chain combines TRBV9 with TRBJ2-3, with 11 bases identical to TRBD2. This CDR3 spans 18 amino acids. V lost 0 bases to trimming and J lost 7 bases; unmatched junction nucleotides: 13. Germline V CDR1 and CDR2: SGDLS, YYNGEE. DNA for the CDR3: TGTGCCAGCAGCGTAGGCCCAGCTAGCGGGAGGTATGGGTATACGCAGTATTTT. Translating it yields CASSVGPASGRYGYTQYF.

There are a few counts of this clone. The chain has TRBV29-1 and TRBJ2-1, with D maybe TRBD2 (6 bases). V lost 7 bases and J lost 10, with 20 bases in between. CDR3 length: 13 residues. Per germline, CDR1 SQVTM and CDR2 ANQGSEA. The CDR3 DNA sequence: TGCAGCGCCTCTCGCCGGGGGTTGCGGGAGCAGTTCTTC. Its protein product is CSASRRGLREQFF.

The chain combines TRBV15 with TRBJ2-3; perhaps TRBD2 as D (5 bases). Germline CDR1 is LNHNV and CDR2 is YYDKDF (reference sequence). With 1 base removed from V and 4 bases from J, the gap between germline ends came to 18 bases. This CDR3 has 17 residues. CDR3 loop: CATSRVRKSRDSDTQYF. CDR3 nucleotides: TGTGCCACCAGCAGAGTCCGGAAGTCGAGGGATTCAGATACGCAGTATTTT.

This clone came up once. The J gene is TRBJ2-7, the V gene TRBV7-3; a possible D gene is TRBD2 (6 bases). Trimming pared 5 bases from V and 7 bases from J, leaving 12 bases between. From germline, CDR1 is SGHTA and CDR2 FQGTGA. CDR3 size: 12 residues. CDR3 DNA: TGTGCCAGCAGCCCCCCCGGGGGTGAGCAGTACTTC. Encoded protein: CASSPPGGEQYF.

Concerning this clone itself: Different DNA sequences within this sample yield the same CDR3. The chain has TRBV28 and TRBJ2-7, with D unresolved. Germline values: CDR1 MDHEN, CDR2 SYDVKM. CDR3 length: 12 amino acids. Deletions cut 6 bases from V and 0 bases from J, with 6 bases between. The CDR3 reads CASRESSYEQYF. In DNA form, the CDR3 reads TGTGCCAGCAGGGAGTCCTCCTACGAGCAGTACTTC.

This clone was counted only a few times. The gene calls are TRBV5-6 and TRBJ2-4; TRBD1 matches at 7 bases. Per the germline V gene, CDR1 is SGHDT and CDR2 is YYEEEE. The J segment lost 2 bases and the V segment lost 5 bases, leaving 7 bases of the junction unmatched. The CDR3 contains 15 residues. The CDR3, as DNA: TGTGCCAGCAGTCATAGACAGGGTCCCAAAAACATTCAGTACTTC. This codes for CASSHRQGPKNIQYF. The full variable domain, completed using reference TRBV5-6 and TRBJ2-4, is DAGVTQSPTHLIKTRGQQVTLRCSPKSGHDTVSWYQQALGQGPQFIFQYYEEEERQRGNFPDRFSGHQFPNYSSELNVNALLLGDSALYLCASSHRQGPKNIQYFGAGTRLSVL.

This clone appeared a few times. The CDR3 protein is CSVETGQQNSPLHF. The CDR3 DNA reads as TGCAGCGTTGAAACGGGACAGCAGAATTCACCCCTCCACTTT. The chain joins TRBV29-1 to TRBJ1-6; 7 nucleotides agree with TRBD1. Germline V lookup: CDR1 SQVTM, CDR2 ANQGSEA. This CDR3 is 14 amino acids long. V lost 2 bases and J lost 7; bases outside the gene matches: 5. Supplemented by reference TRBV29-1 and TRBJ1-6, the full variable domain reads SAVISQKPSRDICQRGTSLTIQCQVDSQVTMMFWYRQQPGQSLTLIATANQGSEATYESGFVIDKFPISRPNLTFSTLTVSNMSPEDSSIYLCSVETGQQNSPLHFGNGTRLTVT.

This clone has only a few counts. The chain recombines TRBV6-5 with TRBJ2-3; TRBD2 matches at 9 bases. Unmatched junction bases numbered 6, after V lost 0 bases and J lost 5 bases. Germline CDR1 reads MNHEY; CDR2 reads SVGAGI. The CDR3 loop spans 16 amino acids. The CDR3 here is CASSYSIAGEGDTQYF. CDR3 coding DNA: TGTGCCAGCAGTTACTCCATAGCGGGAGAGGGAGATACGCAGTATTTT.

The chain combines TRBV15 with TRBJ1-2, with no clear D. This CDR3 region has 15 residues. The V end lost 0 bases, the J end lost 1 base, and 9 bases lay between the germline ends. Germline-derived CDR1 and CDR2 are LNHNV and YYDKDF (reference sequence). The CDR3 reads CATSRDLVHNYGYTF. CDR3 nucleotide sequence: TGTGCCACCAGCAGAGATCTAGTACATAACTATGGCTACACCTTC.

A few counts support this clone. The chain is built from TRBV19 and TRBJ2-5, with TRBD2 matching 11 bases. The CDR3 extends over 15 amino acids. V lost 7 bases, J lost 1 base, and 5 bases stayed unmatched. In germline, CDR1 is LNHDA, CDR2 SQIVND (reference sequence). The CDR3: CASMGTSGLQETQYF. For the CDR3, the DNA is TGTGCCAGTATGGGGACTAGCGGTCTCCAAGAGACCCAGTACTTC.

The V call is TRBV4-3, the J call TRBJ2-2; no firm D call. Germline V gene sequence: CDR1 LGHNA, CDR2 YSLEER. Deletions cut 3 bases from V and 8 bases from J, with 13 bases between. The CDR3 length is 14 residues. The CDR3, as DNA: TGCGCCAGCAGCCAGGTCGATGGTACTGGGGAGCTGTTTTTT. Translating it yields CASSQVDGTGELFF.

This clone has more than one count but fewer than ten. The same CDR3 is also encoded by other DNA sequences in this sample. The CDR3 loop is CASSPPGLAGRYEQYF. CDR3 DNA sequence: TGTGCCAGCTCACCACCGGGACTAGCGGGAAGATACGAGCAGTACTTC. The genes are TRBV18 and TRBJ2-7; TRBD2 matches at 13 bases. CDR1 and CDR2 from the germline V gene are KGHSH and LQKENI. The CDR3 has 16 residues. Trimming took 0 bases from V and 4 from J; bases not matched to a gene: 3.

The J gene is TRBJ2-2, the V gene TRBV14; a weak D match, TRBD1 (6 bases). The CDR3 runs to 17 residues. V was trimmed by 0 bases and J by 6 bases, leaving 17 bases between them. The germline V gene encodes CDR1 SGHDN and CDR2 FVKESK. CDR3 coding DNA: TGTGCCAGCAGCCAAGATCGATCAGGGGTGGTGTCCGGGGAGCTGTTTTTT. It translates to CASSQDRSGVVSGELFF.

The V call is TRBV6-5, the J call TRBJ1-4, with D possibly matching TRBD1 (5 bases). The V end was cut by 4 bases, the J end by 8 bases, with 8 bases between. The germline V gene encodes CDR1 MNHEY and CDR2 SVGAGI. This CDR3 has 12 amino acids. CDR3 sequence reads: CASSSGREKLFF. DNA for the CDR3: TGTGCCAGCAGTTCAGGGCGGGAAAAACTGTTTTTT.

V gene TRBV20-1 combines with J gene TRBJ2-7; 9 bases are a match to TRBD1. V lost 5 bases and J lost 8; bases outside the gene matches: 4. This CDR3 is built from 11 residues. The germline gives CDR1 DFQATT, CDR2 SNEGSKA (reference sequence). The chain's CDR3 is CSAATGGKQYF. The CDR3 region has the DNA TGCAGTGCTGCGACAGGGGGGAAGCAGTACTTC.

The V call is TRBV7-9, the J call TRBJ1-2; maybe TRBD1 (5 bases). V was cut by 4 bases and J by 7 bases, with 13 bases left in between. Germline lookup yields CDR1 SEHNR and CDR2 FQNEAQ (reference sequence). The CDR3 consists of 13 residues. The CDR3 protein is CASSSQGTAGYTF. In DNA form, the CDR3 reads TGTGCCAGCAGCTCTCAGGGAACAGCTGGCTACACCTTC.

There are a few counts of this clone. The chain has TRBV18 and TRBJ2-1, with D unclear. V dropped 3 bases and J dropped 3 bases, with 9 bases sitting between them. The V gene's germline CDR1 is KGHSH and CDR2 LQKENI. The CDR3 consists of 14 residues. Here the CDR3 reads CASSPFQDYNEQFF. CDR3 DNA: TGTGCCAGCTCACCTTTCCAGGACTACAATGAGCAGTTCTTC.